This is a list of T cell receptor beta chains from one sample in a study of T cell responses to AZD1222 COVID-19 vaccine. Method: immunoSEQ multiplex PCR; TCRdb's copy keeps in-frame clones and lacks some. In the table there are roughly 120,000 clones, more than 85% of which are singletons. The sequenced sample was peripheral blood, obtained on day 0 of AZD1222 vaccination. The source is an adult in good health. Each CDR3 is given with its conserved first and last residue. Fields, in order: clone size, D gene, J gene, V gene, CDR3 DNA, CDR3 protein. A D gene is named only where the DNA matches it firmly. Some rows have no size entry. The others give once, few or many, or a class for an expanded clone.

once	NA	TRBJ1-2	TRBV11-2	TGTGCCAGCAGCTTTAACCGCTATGGCTACACCTTC	CASSFNRYGYTF
NA	NA	TRBJ2-7	TRBV4-2	TGTGCCAGCACCGGGGGCTACGAGCAGTACTTC	CASTGGYEQYF
NA	TRBD1	TRBJ1-2	TRBV19	TGTGCCAGTATAGCCCCTGGGCAGGGGGCTAACTATGGCTACACCTTC	CASIAPGQGANYGYTF
NA	NA	TRBJ1-3	TRBV7-2	TGTGCCAGCAGCTTAGGCGGCATTACCGGAAACACCATATATTTT	CASSLGGITGNTIYF
NA	NA	TRBJ2-2	TRBV6-5	TGTGCCAGCAGTTACAGGCCGGATAACACCGGGGAGCTGTTTTTT	CASSYRPDNTGELFF
NA	TRBD1	TRBJ2-1	TRBV20-1	TGCAGTGCAAGCACAGGGGATGAGCAGTTCTTC	CSASTGDEQFF
NA	NA	TRBJ1-5	TRBV6-5	TGTGCCAGCGAGGACAATTATAGCAATCAGCCCCAGCATTTT	CASEDNYSNQPQHF
NA	TRBD2	TRBJ2-2	TRBV5-1	TGCGCCAGCAGCTTGCAAGGACTAGCGGGAGATGGGGAGGAGCTGTTTTTT	CASSLQGLAGDGEELFF
NA	NA	TRBJ2-2	TRBV21-1	TGTGCCAGCACCACCCCCGGGGAGCTGTTTTTT	CASTTPGELFF
NA	NA	TRBJ1-1	TRBV5-1	TGCGCCAGCAGCGCCATCCAGGGCGCGCGGACTGAAGCTTTCTTT	CASSAIQGARTEAFF
NA	NA	TRBJ1-5	TRBV19	TGTGCCAGTGGCTACAGAGAAGGGTCCTCTAGCAATCAGCCCCAGCATTTT	CASGYREGSSSNQPQHF
NA	TRBD2	TRBJ2-2	TRBV19	TGTGCCAGTAGTATAGGGGGACTAGCGGTTAGCACCGGGGAGCTGTTTTTT	CASSIGGLAVSTGELFF
NA	NA	TRBJ1-4	TRBV7-2	TGTGCCAGCAGCGTAGACAGTGCAACTAATGAAAAACTGTTTTTT	CASSVDSATNEKLFF
NA	TRBD2	TRBJ2-2	TRBV7-8	TGTGCCAGCAGCTTAGATAGACTAGCGATTACCCTCGAATACACCGGGGAGCTGTTTTTT	CASSLDRLAITLEYTGELFF
NA	NA	TRBJ2-1	TRBV6-5	TGTGCCAGCAGCCCCGAGGCCGGCTTCACTGAGCAGTTCTTC	CASSPEAGFTEQFF